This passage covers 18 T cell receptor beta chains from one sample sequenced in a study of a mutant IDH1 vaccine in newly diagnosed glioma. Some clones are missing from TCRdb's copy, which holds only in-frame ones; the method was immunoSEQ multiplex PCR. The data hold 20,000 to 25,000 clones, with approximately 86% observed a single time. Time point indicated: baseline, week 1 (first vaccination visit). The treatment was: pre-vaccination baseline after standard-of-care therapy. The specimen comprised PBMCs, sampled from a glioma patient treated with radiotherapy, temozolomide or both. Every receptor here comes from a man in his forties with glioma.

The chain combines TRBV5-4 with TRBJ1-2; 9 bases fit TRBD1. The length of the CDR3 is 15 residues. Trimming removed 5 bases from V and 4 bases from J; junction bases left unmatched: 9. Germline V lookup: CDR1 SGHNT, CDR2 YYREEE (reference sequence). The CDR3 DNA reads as TGTGCCAGCAGAGCCGGGACAGGGTATATCTATGGCTACACCTTC. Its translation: CASRAGTGYIYGYTF.

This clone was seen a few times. The CDR3: CASSQVNTGGNSPLHF. The CDR3 DNA is TGTGCCAGCAGCCAAGTAAACACAGGGGGGAATTCACCCCTCCACTTT. The chain recombines TRBV4-2 with TRBJ1-6; the match to TRBD1 covers 8 bases. Unmatched junction bases numbered 6, after V lost 1 base and J lost 7 bases. There are 16 residues in the CDR3. Per the germline V gene, CDR1 is LGHNA and CDR2 is YNFKEQ.

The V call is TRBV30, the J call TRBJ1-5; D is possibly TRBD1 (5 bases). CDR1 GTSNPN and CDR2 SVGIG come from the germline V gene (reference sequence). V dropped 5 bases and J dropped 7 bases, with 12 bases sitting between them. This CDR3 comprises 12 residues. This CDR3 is CAWGQYGQPQHF. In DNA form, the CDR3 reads TGTGCCTGGGGACAATACGGGCAGCCCCAGCATTTT.

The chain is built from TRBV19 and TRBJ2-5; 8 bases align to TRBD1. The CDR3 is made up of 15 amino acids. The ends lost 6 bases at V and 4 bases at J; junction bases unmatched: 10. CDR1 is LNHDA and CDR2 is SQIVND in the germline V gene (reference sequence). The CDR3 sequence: CASRTPGTGRETQYF. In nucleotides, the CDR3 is TGTGCCAGTAGGACACCCGGGACAGGACGAGAGACCCAGTACTTC.

CDR3 sequence reads: CASSVEEGEAYEQYF. DNA of the CDR3: TGTGCCAGCAGCGTAGAGGAAGGGGAGGCCTACGAGCAGTACTTC. The V gene is TRBV9, the J gene TRBJ2-7; TRBD2 might be the D (6 bases). The CDR3 is 15 residues long. Trimming removed 0 bases from V and 2 bases from J, with 12 bases in between. Germline-derived CDR1 and CDR2 are SGDLS and YYNGEE.

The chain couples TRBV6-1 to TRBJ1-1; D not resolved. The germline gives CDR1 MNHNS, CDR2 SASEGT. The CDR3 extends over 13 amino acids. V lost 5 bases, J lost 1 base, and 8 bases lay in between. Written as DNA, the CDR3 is TGTGCCAGCAGTCAGGACTGGAACACTGAAGCTTTCTTT. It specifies CASSQDWNTEAFF.

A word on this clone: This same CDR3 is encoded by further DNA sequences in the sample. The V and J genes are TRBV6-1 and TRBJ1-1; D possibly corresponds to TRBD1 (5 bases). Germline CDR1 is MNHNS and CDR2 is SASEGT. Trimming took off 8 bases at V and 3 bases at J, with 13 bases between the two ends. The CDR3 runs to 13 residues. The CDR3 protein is CASSGGIYTEAFF. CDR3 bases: TGTGCCAGCTCCGGGGGGATCTACACTGAAGCTTTCTTT.

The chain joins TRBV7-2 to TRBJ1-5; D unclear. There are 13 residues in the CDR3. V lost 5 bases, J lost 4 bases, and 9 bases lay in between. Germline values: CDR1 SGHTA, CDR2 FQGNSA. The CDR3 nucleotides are TGTGCCAGCAGCCTTCAGAGTAATCAGCCCCAGCATTTT. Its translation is CASSLQSNQPQHF.

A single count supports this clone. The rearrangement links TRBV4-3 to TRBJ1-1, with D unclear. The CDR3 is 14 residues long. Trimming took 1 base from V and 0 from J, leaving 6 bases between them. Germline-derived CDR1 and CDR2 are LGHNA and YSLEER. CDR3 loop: CASSQGRVNTEAFF. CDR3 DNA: TGCGCCAGCAGCCAAGGACGGGTGAACACTGAAGCTTTCTTT.

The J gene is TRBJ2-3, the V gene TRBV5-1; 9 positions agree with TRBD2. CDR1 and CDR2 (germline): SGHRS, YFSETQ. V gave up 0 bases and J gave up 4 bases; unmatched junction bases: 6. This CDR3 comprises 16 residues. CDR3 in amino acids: CASSLEGREGADTQYF. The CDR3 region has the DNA TGCGCCAGCAGCTTGGAAGGGCGGGAGGGGGCAGATACGCAGTATTTT.

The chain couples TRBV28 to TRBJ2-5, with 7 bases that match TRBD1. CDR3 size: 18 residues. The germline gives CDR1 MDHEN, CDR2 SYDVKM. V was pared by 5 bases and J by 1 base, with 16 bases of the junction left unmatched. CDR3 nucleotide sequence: TGTGCCAGCAGTAAGGACGAATTCGGGACAGACCCCCAAGAGACCCAGTACTTC. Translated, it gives CASSKDEFGTDPQETQYF.

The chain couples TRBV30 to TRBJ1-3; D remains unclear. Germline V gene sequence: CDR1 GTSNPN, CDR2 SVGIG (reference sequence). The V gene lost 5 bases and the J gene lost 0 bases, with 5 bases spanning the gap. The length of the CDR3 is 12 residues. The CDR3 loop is CAWQVSGNTIYF. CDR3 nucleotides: TGTGCCTGGCAGGTCTCTGGAAACACCATATATTTT. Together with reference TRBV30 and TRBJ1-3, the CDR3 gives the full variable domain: SQTIHQWPATLVQPVGSPLSLECTVEGTSNPNLYWYRQAAGRGLQLLFYSVGIGQISSEVPQNLSASRPQDRQFILSSKKLLLSDSGFYLCAWQVSGNTIYFGEGSWLTVV.

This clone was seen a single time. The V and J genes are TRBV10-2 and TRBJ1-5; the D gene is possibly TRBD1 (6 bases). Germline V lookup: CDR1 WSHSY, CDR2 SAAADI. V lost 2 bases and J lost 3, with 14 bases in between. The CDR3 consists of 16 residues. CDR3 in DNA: TGCGCCAGCAGTGAGCGTGGGGGGGCCTCCAATCAGCCCCAGCATTTT. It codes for CASSERGGASNQPQHF.

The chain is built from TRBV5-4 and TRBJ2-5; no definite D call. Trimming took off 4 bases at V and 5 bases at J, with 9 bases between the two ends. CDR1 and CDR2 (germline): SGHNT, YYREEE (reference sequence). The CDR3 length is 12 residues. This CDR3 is CASSPQAETQYF. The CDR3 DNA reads TGTGCCAGCAGCCCCCAGGCGGAGACCCAGTACTTC.

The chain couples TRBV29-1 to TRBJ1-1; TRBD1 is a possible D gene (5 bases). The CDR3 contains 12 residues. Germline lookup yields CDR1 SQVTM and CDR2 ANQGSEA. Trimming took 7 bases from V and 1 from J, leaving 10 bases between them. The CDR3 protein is CSAQGWNTEAFF. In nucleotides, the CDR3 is TGCAGCGCCCAGGGTTGGAACACTGAAGCTTTCTTT.

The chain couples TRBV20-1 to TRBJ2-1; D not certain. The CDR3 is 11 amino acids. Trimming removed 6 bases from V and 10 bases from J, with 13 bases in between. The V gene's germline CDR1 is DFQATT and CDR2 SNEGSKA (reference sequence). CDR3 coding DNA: TGCAGTGCCCGACAAGCCCGAGAGCAGTTCTTC. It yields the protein CSARQAREQFF.

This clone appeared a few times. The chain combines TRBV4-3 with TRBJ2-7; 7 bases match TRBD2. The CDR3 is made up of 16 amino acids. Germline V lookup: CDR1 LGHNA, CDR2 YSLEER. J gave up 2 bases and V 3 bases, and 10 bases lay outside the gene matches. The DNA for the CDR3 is TGCGCCAGCAGCCACGATCGGGCTAGCGGAGCCTACGAGCAGTACTTC. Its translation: CASSHDRASGAYEQYF.

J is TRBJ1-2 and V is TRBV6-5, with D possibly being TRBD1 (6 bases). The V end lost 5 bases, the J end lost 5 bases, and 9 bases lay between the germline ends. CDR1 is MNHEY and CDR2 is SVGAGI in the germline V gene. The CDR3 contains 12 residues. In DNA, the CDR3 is TGTGCCAGCAGTGTGGGGGCGTATGGCTACACCTTC. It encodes CASSVGAYGYTF.